These 16 T cell receptor beta chains originate from one sample sequenced in a study of T cell responses to AZD1222 COVID-19 vaccine. Assay used: immunoSEQ multiplex PCR; TCRdb lists only in-frame clones, some missing. The sample contains over 150,000 clones, around 93% of which appear only once. Sequencing used peripheral blood, obtained 28 days after the second dose of the MenACWY control vaccine. The receptors were sampled from an adult who received the MenACWY meningococcal vaccine as a control.

The genes are TRBV10-1 and TRBJ1-1; D remains unclear. This CDR3 contains 13 residues. V lost 3 bases, J lost 1 base, and 6 bases lay in between. Looked up from germline, CDR1 is WNHNN and CDR2 is SYGVQD (reference sequence). The CDR3 sequence: CASSEHGNTEAFF. CDR3 coding DNA: TGCGCCAGCAGTGAACACGGGAACACTGAAGCTTTCTTT.

The gene calls are TRBV4-1 and TRBJ1-1; 9 nucleotides agree with TRBD1. Germline-derived CDR1 and CDR2 are MGHRA and YSYEKL. J gave up 1 base and V 2 bases, and 2 bases lay outside the gene matches. The CDR3 spans 15 residues. As DNA, the CDR3 is TGCGCCAGCAGCCAATGGACAGGGGCGAACACTGAAGCTTTCTTT. Amino acid sequence: CASSQWTGANTEAFF.

This clone was detected only once. The V and J genes are TRBV2 and TRBJ1-6; D remains unclear. The CDR3 sequence is 15 residues long. CDR1 is SNHLY, CDR2 FYNNEI, per germline. V was clipped by 0 bases and J by 9 bases, with 12 bases between them. CDR3 loop: CASSEAKGISSPLHF. The CDR3 DNA sequence: TGTGCCAGCAGTGAAGCGAAGGGAATAAGTTCACCCCTCCACTTT.

This clone was observed a few times. An end of the junction does not agree with germline; a read error may underlie this. This sequence joins TRBV7-7 and TRBJ1-5; a possible D gene is TRBD1 (6 bases). Germline V gene data show CDR1 as SSHAT and CDR2 as FNYEAQ (reference sequence). The CDR3 is made up of 18 amino acids. In DNA, the CDR3 is TGTGCTAGCAGCTTTCTTCCAGGAACAGGGAAGGGCAATCAGCCCCAGCATTTT. Translating it yields CASSFLPGTGKGNQPQHF.

The CDR3 region is CASTPAMAWNEKLFF. DNA of the CDR3: TGTGCCAGCACCCCGGCGATGGCATGGAATGAAAAACTGTTTTTT. The chain recombines TRBV6-5 with TRBJ1-4; D unclear. Germline V CDR1 and CDR2: MNHEY, SVGAGI. The CDR3 has 15 amino acids. The V and J ends lost 7 bases and 5 bases respectively, with 17 bases between them.

The chain employs TRBV3-1 (or the pseudogene TRBV3-2) and TRBJ1-3, with D possibly being TRBD1 (6 bases). V gave up 7 bases and J gave up 0 bases, with 19 bases separating them. The CDR3 has 17 residues. Germline lookup yields CDR1 LGHDT and CDR2 YNNKEL (reference sequence). As DNA, the CDR3 is TGTGCCAGCAACCTCGGGGGACACCCTTCCTCTGGAAACACCATATATTTT. As protein: CASNLGGHPSSGNTIYF.

This rearrangement joins TRBV5-1 to TRBJ1-1; the D gene is possibly TRBD1 (5 bases). This CDR3 is 14 amino acids long. Germline V CDR1 and CDR2: SGHRS, YFSETQ. Trimming pared 3 bases from V and 4 bases from J, leaving 13 bases between. CDR3: CASSSWGMGTEAFF. The CDR3 bases are TGCGCCAGCAGCTCTTGGGGGATGGGCACTGAAGCTTTCTTT.

The chain links TRBV6-5 to TRBJ1-3; the D is unclear. CDR1 is MNHEY, CDR2 SVGAGI, per germline. The CDR3 consists of 16 residues. The ends were cut back, 4 bases at V and 4 bases at J, with 17 bases in the middle. This chain's CDR3 is CASSFGSGSRGNTIYF. In DNA form, the CDR3 reads TGTGCCAGCAGTTTTGGTTCGGGGTCTAGGGGAAACACCATATATTTT.

The V gene is TRBV19, the J gene TRBJ1-1; 9 bases match TRBD1. V was pared by 6 bases and J by 10 bases, with 12 bases of the junction left unmatched. CDR3 length equals 14 residues. Germline CDR1 reads LNHDA; CDR2 reads SQIVND (reference sequence). The chain's CDR3 is CASRYSRTGESAFF. The CDR3 region has the DNA TGTGCCAGTAGATACTCCCGGACAGGGGAATCAGCTTTCTTT. Full variable domain (remainder filled in from reference TRBV19 and TRBJ1-1): DGGITQSPKYLFRKEGQNVTLSCEQNLNHDAMYWYRQDPGQGLRLIYYSQIVNDFQKGDIAEGYSVSREKKESFPLTVTSAQKNPTAFYLCASRYSRTGESAFFGQGTRLTVV.

J is TRBJ1-3 and V is TRBV5-1; 9 bases align to TRBD1. This CDR3 is built from 15 residues. The germline V gene encodes CDR1 SGHRS and CDR2 YFSETQ. Losses at the gene ends were 6 bases for V and 6 bases for J; bases not matched to a gene: 10. Here the CDR3 reads CASTRGQGLENTIYF. CDR3 DNA sequence: TGCGCCAGCACGAGGGGACAGGGCTTGGAAAACACCATATATTTT.

The rearrangement uses TRBV20-1 and TRBJ1-5, with D tentatively TRBD1 (5 bases). Deletions cut 2 bases from V and 9 bases from J, with 8 bases between. Germline assignment: CDR1 DFQATT and CDR2 SNEGSKA (reference sequence). The CDR3 extends over 11 amino acids. The CDR3 DNA is TGCAGTGCTAGACAGGGAGGGCCCCAGCATTTT. It codes for CSARQGGPQHF.

The chain employs TRBV2 and TRBJ1-2, with 7 bases identical to TRBD1. Germline CDR1 and CDR2: SNHLY and FYNNEI. V was pared by 4 bases and J by 7 bases, with 6 bases of the junction left unmatched. This CDR3 region has 13 residues. For the CDR3, the DNA is TGTGCCAGCAGTGCAGACAGGGTGGGTGGCTACACCTTC. This sequence encodes CASSADRVGGYTF.

J is TRBJ1-3 and V is TRBV4-3, with a tentative D call TRBD1 (6 bases). The germline CDR1 and CDR2 sequences are LGHNA and YSLEER. The V gene lost 4 bases and the J gene lost 3 bases, with 13 bases spanning the gap. The CDR3 is made up of 15 amino acids. In DNA form, the CDR3 reads TGCGCCAGCAGCCGAGAGACAGGTATTGGAAACACCATATATTTT. Its protein product is CASSRETGIGNTIYF.

The chain combines TRBV28 with TRBJ1-6; TRBD1 is a possible D gene (5 bases). The CDR3 consists of 15 residues. Between the trimmed V and J ends, which lost 6 bases and 7 bases, there was a span of 16 bases. Germline values: CDR1 MDHEN, CDR2 SYDVKM. CDR3 sequence: CASRSPGTANSPLHF. The DNA for the CDR3 is TGTGCCAGCAGATCGCCCGGGACGGCAAATTCACCCCTCCACTTT.

V is TRBV7-2 and J is TRBJ2-1; TRBD2 matches at 12 bases. This CDR3 contains 18 residues. The trim removed 5 bases at V and 5 bases at J, leaving 13 bases unmatched. CDR1 is SGHTA, CDR2 FQGNSA, per germline. CDR3 in DNA: TGTGCCAGCAGCCCCAGAGGGCTAGCGGGGGGGCTGAACAATGAGCAGTTCTTC. Its translation: CASSPRGLAGGLNNEQFF. The entire variable domain, with the rest obtained from reference TRBV7-2 and TRBJ2-1, is as follows: GAGVSQSPSNKVTEKGKDVELRCDPISGHTALYWYRQSLGQGLEFLIYFQGNSAPDKSGLPSDRFSAERTGGSVSTLTIQRTQQEDSAVYLCASSPRGLAGGLNNEQFFGPGTRLTVL.

The chain employs TRBV5-1 and TRBJ1-2; no clear D gene. V was trimmed by 3 bases and J by 2 bases, leaving 8 bases between them. Germline-derived CDR1 and CDR2 are SGHRS and YFSETQ. This CDR3 region has 13 residues. CDR3 in amino acids: CASSSRENYGYTF. The DNA of the CDR3 is TGCGCCAGCAGCTCCCGGGAGAACTATGGCTACACCTTC.